This is a list of T cell receptor beta chains from one sample in a study of T-cell reconstitution after alpha-beta-depleted transplantation in children. TCRdb passed the PCR reads through MiXCR, listing each CDR3 protein once. Counted here are roughly 250,000 distinct CDR3 sequences, under 9.5% occurring once; the ten biggest clones make up almost 6.5%. The specimen comprised PBMCs, mostly from graft donor cells, sampled 180 days after TCRalphabeta/CD19-depleted stem cell transplant. The source of these receptors is a male patient between 5 and 17 years old who had a stem cell transplant for acute lymphoblastic leukemia, so the T cells may come from the graft donor. CDR3s include the opening cysteine and the closing phenylalanine or tryptophan. The order of the fields is CDR3 protein, CDR3 DNA, V gene, D gene, J gene, clone size. The D gene is left open where the match is weak. Clone size is given for some rows only: seen once, a few or many times, or a class if the clone is expanded.

CDR3: CASSLWKGTYEQYF
DNA: TGTGCCAGCAGTTTATGGAAAGGAACTTACGAGCAGTACTTC
V: TRBV12-3/TRBV12-4
D: NA
J: TRBJ2-7
size: many

CDR3: CASSLGLAGGPGTDTQYF
DNA: TGTGCCAGCAGCTTGGGGCTAGCGGGAGGGCCAGGCACAGATACGCAGTATTTT
V: TRBV5-4
D: TRBD2
J: TRBJ2-3
size: NA

CDR3: CASTQGAQPQHF
DNA: TGTGCCAGCACCCAGGGGGCTCAGCCCCAGCATTTT
V: TRBV6-6
D: TRBD1
J: TRBJ1-5
size: many

CDR3: CASSLTYNEQFF
DNA: TGTGCCAGCAGTCTGACTTACAATGAGCAGTTCTTC
V: TRBV12-3/TRBV12-4
D: NA
J: TRBJ2-1
size: many

CDR3: CASSVGGGVRVYEQYF
DNA: TGTGCCAGCAGCGTAGGGGGGGGAGTACGGGTCTACGAGCAGTACTTC
V: TRBV9
D: TRBD2
J: TRBJ2-7
size: many

CDR3: CATSDTGQGGPDTQYF
DNA: TGTGCCACCAGTGATACAGGACAGGGGGGACCAGATACGCAGTATTTT
V: TRBV24-1
D: TRBD1
J: TRBJ2-3
size: many

CDR3: CASTPPGVGTDTQYF
DNA: TGCGCCAGCACCCCGCCAGGGGTGGGTACAGATACGCAGTATTTT
V: TRBV5-1
D: NA
J: TRBJ2-3
size: few

CDR3: CASSILTGELFF
DNA: TGTGCCAGCAGCATCCTAACAGGGGAACTGTTTTTT
V: TRBV11-2
D: TRBD1
J: TRBJ1-4
size: many

CDR3: CASSPGQGEYEQYF
DNA: TGTGCCAGCAGCCCTGGACAGGGCGAGTACGAGCAGTACTTC
V: TRBV7-9
D: TRBD1
J: TRBJ2-7
size: many

CDR3: CASSFNPAGRETQYF
DNA: TGCGCCAGCAGCTTTAATCCCGCAGGGAGGGAGACCCAGTACTTC
V: TRBV5-1
D: NA
J: TRBJ2-5
size: many

CDR3: CATSDSAAQGAGGNQPQHF
DNA: TGTGCCACCAGTGATTCTGCGGCCCAGGGGGCGGGAGGCAATCAGCCCCAGCATTTT
V: TRBV24-1
D: TRBD1
J: TRBJ1-5
size: many

CDR3: CASSQAVGGLYEQYF
DNA: TGCGCCAGCAGCCAAGCAGTGGGAGGGCTCTACGAGCAGTACTTC
V: TRBV4-1
D: TRBD2
J: TRBJ2-7
size: many

CDR3: CASRAMNTEAFF
DNA: TGTGCCAGTAGGGCCATGAACACTGAAGCTTTCTTT
V: TRBV19
D: NA
J: TRBJ1-1
size: few

CDR3: CASSLTGTSGTEVF
DNA: TGTGCCAGCAGTTTAACCGGGACTAGCGGGACTGAGGTTTTC
V: TRBV12-3/TRBV12-4
D: TRBD2
J: TRBJ2-1
size: many

CDR3: CASSLLETDTQYF
DNA: TGTGCCAGCAGTTTATTAGAAACAGATACGCAGTATTTT
V: TRBV12-3/TRBV12-4
D: NA
J: TRBJ2-3
size: many

CDR3: CASGVGGETQYF
DNA: TGTGCCAGCGGCGTCGGCGGAGAGACCCAGTACTTC
V: TRBV12-3/TRBV12-4
D: NA
J: TRBJ2-5
size: many

CDR3: CASSFSQLLYEQYF
DNA: TGTGCCAGCAGCTTTTCACAGCTTTTGTACGAGCAGTACTTC
V: TRBV7-8
D: NA
J: TRBJ2-7
size: many

CDR3: CASSSGQSSLGNQPQHF
DNA: TGTGCCAGCAGCTCAGGACAGTCCTCGCTCGGCAATCAGCCCCAGCATTTT
V: TRBV7-2
D: NA
J: TRBJ1-5
size: NA

CDR3: CASRGGQTPYGYTF
DNA: TGTGCCAGCAGAGGGGGGCAGACACCCTATGGCTACACCTTC
V: TRBV11-2
D: NA
J: TRBJ1-2
size: many

CDR3: CASSQERGTGGFYEQYF
DNA: TGTGCCAGCAGCCAAGAACGCGGGACAGGGGGCTTCTACGAGCAGTACTTC
V: TRBV3-1
D: TRBD1
J: TRBJ2-7
size: many

CDR3: CASSRDRGQGYTF
DNA: TGCGCCAGCAGCCGTGACAGGGGGCAAGGCTACACCTTC
V: TRBV5-1
D: TRBD1
J: TRBJ1-2
size: many

CDR3: CATRGSTDTQYF
DNA: TGTGCCACACGGGGATCCACAGATACGCAGTATTTT
V: TRBV24-1
D: NA
J: TRBJ2-3
size: many

CDR3: CASSHAASENYNEQFF
DNA: TGTGCCAGCAGCCACGCGGCGAGCGAGAACTACAATGAGCAGTTCTTC
V: TRBV3-1
D: NA
J: TRBJ2-1
size: many

CDR3: CASRTDRGSPNTEAFF
DNA: TGTGCCAGCAGGACAGACAGGGGTTCCCCGAACACTGAAGCTTTCTTT
V: TRBV12-3/TRBV12-4
D: TRBD1
J: TRBJ1-1
size: many

CDR3: CASSTTYEQYF
DNA: TGTGCCAGCAGCACCACCTACGAGCAGTACTTC
V: TRBV6-2/TRBV6-3
D: NA
J: TRBJ2-7
size: many

CDR3: CSVEEGRSLYRQETQYF
DNA: TGCAGCGTTGAAGAAGGGCGATCCCTGTACCGGCAAGAGACCCAGTACTTC
V: TRBV29-1
D: NA
J: TRBJ2-5
size: many

CDR3: CASSLKSGPPGEAFF
DNA: TGTGCCAGCAGTTTAAAGTCAGGGCCTCCAGGGGAAGCTTTCTTT
V: TRBV12-3/TRBV12-4
D: NA
J: TRBJ1-1
size: many

CDR3: CASSKGTSGRRGNEQFF
DNA: TGTGCCAGCAGCAAGGGGACTAGCGGGAGAAGGGGCAATGAGCAGTTCTTC
V: TRBV28
D: TRBD2
J: TRBJ2-1
size: many